This TCR beta chain was sequenced during a study of shared T cell receptors in the human thymus. Method: immunoSEQ multiplex PCR; TCRdb's copy keeps in-frame clones and lacks some. Of 700,000 or so clones listed, 70% to 90% are singletons. The same sample was also used in a study of human thymus T cells. That study adds: Donation came from healthy Finnish infants having corrective surgery for congenital heart defects. Thymus specimens were resections from corrective heart surgery. Apparent skewing of V and J gene usage characterized both thymic and blood repertoires. Related research found strongly overlapping thymic repertoires in unrelated individuals.

The TCR originated in a girl under three years old with a congenital heart defect. The sequenced material came from thymocytes.

The CDR3: CASRAGRDTEAFF. Here the CDR3 DNA reads TGTGCCAGCAGAGCCGGGAGGGACACTGAAGCTTTCTTT. J is TRBJ1-1 and V is TRBV19; D is undetermined. The CDR3 runs 13 residues. Germline V CDR1 and CDR2: LNHDA, SQIVND (reference sequence). V lost 9 bases and J lost 3, with 14 bases in between.